This is a list of T cell receptor beta chains from one sample in a study of blood T cells in healthy people across ages. In TCRdb, the 5' RACE reads were re-called with MiXCR into one record per CDR3 protein. The sample has just over 800,000 distinct CDR3 sequences, around 62% seen once. The sample consisted of blood. Receptors originate from a man aged 25 to 40 in good health. Each CDR3 is given with its conserved first and last residue. The order of the fields is clone size, J gene, D gene, V gene, CDR3 DNA, CDR3 protein. The D gene is left open where the match is weak. Expanded clones are given a class, and other clones once, few, many or no size at all.

>few|TRBJ2-4|NA|TRBV12-3/TRBV12-4
TGTGCCAGCAGTTTGGAGGACATTCAGTACTTC
CASSLEDIQYF
>NA|TRBJ2-7|TRBD2|TRBV5-1
TGCGCCAGCAGCGCGGGGGGGCCAAACGAGCAGTACTTC
CASSAGGPNEQYF
>NA|TRBJ2-3|TRBD1|TRBV12-3/TRBV12-4
TGTGCCAGCAGTTCCGGGACAGAGGCCACAGATACGCAGTATTTT
CASSSGTEATDTQYF
>NA|TRBJ2-3|NA|TRBV9
TGTGCCAGCACCCCCTATCAGGGATTCACAGATACGCAGTATTTT
CASTPYQGFTDTQYF
>NA|TRBJ2-7|TRBD2|TRBV11-2
TGTGCCAGCAGCTTAGCTCTAGCGGAGTTCTACGAGCAGTACTTC
CASSLALAEFYEQYF
>NA|TRBJ2-7|NA|TRBV5-1
TGCGCCAGCGCCCTTACGGGAGCGGCTCTAGAGCAGTACTTC
CASALTGAALEQYF
>once|TRBJ2-7|NA|TRBV20-1
TGCAGTGCTAGAGATCCACGGGGGGCCTACAATGAGCAGTACTTC
CSARDPRGAYNEQYF
>NA|TRBJ1-1|NA|TRBV4-2
TGTGCCAGCAGCCAAGTGAGGGGCGTAGGGCCGAACACTGAAGCTTTCTTT
CASSQVRGVGPNTEAFF
>few|TRBJ2-6|TRBD2|TRBV27
TGTGCCAGCAGAGCGAGCGGGGCCCTCGCCAACGTCCTGACTTTC
CASRASGALANVLTF
>NA|TRBJ2-1|NA|TRBV18
TGTGCCAGCCTCCCCCTTAGCTCCTACAATGAGCAGTTCTTC
CASLPLSSYNEQFF
>few|TRBJ2-3|TRBD2|TRBV12-3/TRBV12-4
TGTGCCAGCAGTTTACCGACGGGGGGTTCAGATACGCAGTATTTT
CASSLPTGGSDTQYF
>NA|TRBJ2-2|NA|TRBV4-2
TGTGCCAGCAAGACAGAGGCTTTCAACACCGGGGAGCTGTTTTTT
CASKTEAFNTGELFF
>few|TRBJ2-5|NA|TRBV20-1
TGCAGTGCTAGACCTCAAGGGCGAGAGACCCAGTACTTC
CSARPQGRETQYF
>NA|TRBJ2-5|NA|TRBV5-1
TGCGCCAGCAGCTTTCGCTCGGAGGGAGAGACCCAGTACTTC
CASSFRSEGETQYF
>NA|TRBJ2-5|NA|TRBV7-7
TGTGCCAGCAGCCCGGGAACTCGGTCCCGAGAGACCCAGTACTTC
CASSPGTRSRETQYF
>NA|TRBJ2-7|NA|TRBV20-1
TGCAGTGCTGATGAAGGCTACGAGCAGTACTTC
CSADEGYEQYF
>NA|TRBJ2-1|TRBD2|TRBV20-1
TGCAGTGCACAAGTACTAGCGGGGAGATACAATGAGCAGTTCTTC
CSAQVLAGRYNEQFF
>NA|TRBJ2-7|TRBD2|TRBV27
TGTGCCAGCAGTAAGGGACTAGCGGGAGTGATGGATGACGAGCAGTACTTC
CASSKGLAGVMDDEQYF
>few|TRBJ2-5|NA|TRBV7-2
TGTGCCAGCACCCTCTCCGGGGGGCGCTGGGAGACCCAGTACTTC
CASTLSGGRWETQYF
>few|TRBJ2-5|NA|TRBV7-2
TGTGCCAGCAGCTTAGTTCAGCTAGCCGGAGAGACCCAGTACTTC
CASSLVQLAGETQYF
>few|TRBJ2-5|TRBD2|TRBV5-1
TGCGCCAGCAGCTCTATAGCGGGGCGCCAAGAGACCCAGTACTTC
CASSSIAGRQETQYF
>NA|TRBJ2-3|NA|TRBV7-2
TGTGCCAGTCCGCAGGGGCCCTTCACAGATACGCAGTATTTT
CASPQGPFTDTQYF
>few|TRBJ1-4|TRBD1|TRBV12-3/TRBV12-4
TGTGCCAGCAGTTTAGCGGGACAGGAAAAACTGTTTTTT
CASSLAGQEKLFF
>NA|TRBJ2-1|TRBD2|TRBV3-1
TGTGCCAGCAGCCAAGGGCTAGCGGGGGCCCTCAATGAGCAGTTCTTC
CASSQGLAGALNEQFF
>NA|TRBJ2-3|NA|TRBV10-3
TGTGCCATCAGTGAGAGGGGCCTAGGAAGCACAGATACGCAGTATTTT
CAISERGLGSTDTQYF
>NA|TRBJ2-1|NA|TRBV11-2
TGTGCCAGCAGCTTAAGGGCGGGGGCCATGAGCTCCTACAATGAGCAGTTCTTC
CASSLRAGAMSSYNEQFF
>NA|TRBJ2-4|TRBD2|TRBV29-1
TGCAGCGTTCGACGGACTAGCGGGGGGGCCCAAAACATTCAGTACTTC
CSVRRTSGGAQNIQYF
>NA|TRBJ2-5|NA|TRBV13
TGTGCCAGCAGACACCGGGAAGACGGTGAGACCCAGTACTTC
CASRHREDGETQYF
>NA|TRBJ2-1|NA|TRBV9
TGCGCCAGCAGCGTAGAACCTAGCCCCGACTCCTACAATGAGCAGTTCTTC
CASSVEPSPDSYNEQFF
>NA|TRBJ2-7|NA|TRBV28
TGTGCCAGCAGTTTGTTCGGGCAGGGGGGCCACGAGCAGTACTTC
CASSLFGQGGHEQYF
>few|TRBJ2-3|NA|TRBV2
TGTGCCAGCAGTGAAGTATCAGGGGGCACAGATACGCAGTATTTT
CASSEVSGGTDTQYF
>few|TRBJ2-1|NA|TRBV7-3
TGTGCCAGCAGCTCGGTCGTCAATGAGCAGTTCTTC
CASSSVVNEQFF
>few|TRBJ2-6|NA|TRBV4-3
TGCGCCAGCAGCCAAGATTGGAGCTCTGGGGCCAACGTCCTGACTTTC
CASSQDWSSGANVLTF
>NA|TRBJ2-5|TRBD2|TRBV7-2
TGTGCCAGCAGCTTAGTCGGTAGCGGGGGGGCGTACCAAGAGACCCAGTACTTC
CASSLVGSGGAYQETQYF
>NA|TRBJ2-5|TRBD1|TRBV6-2/TRBV6-3
TGTGCCAGCAGTCACCGGGACAGGGGGCCGGAGACCCAGTACTTC
CASSHRDRGPETQYF
>NA|TRBJ2-5|TRBD2|TRBV6-6
TGTGCCAGCAGTTACTCCGGTGGGACTAGCGTCCAAGAGACCCAGTACTTC
CASSYSGGTSVQETQYF
>NA|TRBJ2-1|NA|TRBV7-3
TGTGCCAGCAGCTTTTCCACAAGGGGTGAGCAGTTCTTC
CASSFSTRGEQFF
>NA|TRBJ1-2|TRBD1|TRBV20-1
TGCAGTGCTCGGGGGGACAGTGCTAACTATGGCTACACCTTC
CSARGDSANYGYTF
>NA|TRBJ1-2|NA|TRBV28
TGTGCCAGCAGTGCCGCAGGTGGCTACACCTTC
CASSAAGGYTF
>once|TRBJ2-3|TRBD2|TRBV20-1
TGCAGTGCTAGAGATGGGACTAGCGGGACACAAGATACGCAGTATTTT
CSARDGTSGTQDTQYF
>NA|TRBJ2-1|NA|TRBV6-2/TRBV6-3
TGTGCCAGCAGTTCCCTGGGCCCCGGTGAGCAGTTCTTC
CASSSLGPGEQFF
>NA|TRBJ1-1|NA|TRBV29-1
TGCAGCGTTGTGTACACTGAAGCTTTCTTT
CSVVYTEAFF